Each of the 21 T cell receptor beta chains below was sequenced from the same sample in a study of beta chain features in type 1 diabetes. The investigators reverse transcribed all of the isolated RNA, so they sequenced expressed TCRB transcripts. Profiled with immunoSEQ multiplex PCR; TCRdb holds only in-frame clones, not every one. The data hold roughly 140,000 clones, with more than 9.5% observed a single time. Input material: central memory CD4+ T cells from blood. The receptors come from a man younger than 30 in good health.

J is TRBJ2-1 and V is TRBV28; 8 nucleotides line up with TRBD2. The ends lost 4 bases at V and 7 bases at J; junction bases unmatched: 9. From germline, CDR1 is MDHEN and CDR2 SYDVKM. This CDR3 is built from 15 residues. The CDR3 sequence is CASSSPGTSRNEQFF. In DNA form, the CDR3 reads TGTGCCAGCAGTTCCCCCGGGACTAGTAGGAATGAGCAGTTCTTC.

This clone was detected only a few times. The chain recombines TRBV19 with TRBJ1-1; possibly TRBD1 for D (5 bases). Germline values: CDR1 LNHDA, CDR2 SQIVND (reference sequence). Trimming removed 7 bases from V and 6 bases from J, with 15 bases in between. The CDR3 sequence is 13 residues long. For the CDR3, the DNA is TGTGCCAGTAATTGGAGGGGCTCGGCTGAAGCTTTCTTT. Amino acids: CASNWRGSAEAFF.

This clone was seen more than once but under ten times. The genes are TRBV6-6 and TRBJ1-1; D uncertain. Trimming left V 6 bases short and J 5 bases short, with 7 bases between. This CDR3 has 11 amino acids. Germline CDR1 MNHNY, CDR2 SVGAGI (reference sequence). CDR3 coding DNA: TGTGCCAGCAGCCTCGTTACTGAAGCTTTCTTT. This sequence encodes CASSLVTEAFF.

The CDR3 DNA follows: TGCGCCAGCAGCCAAGAGGACAGACAAGCTTTCTTT. This codes for CASSQEDRQAFF. The genes are TRBV4-3 and TRBJ1-1; D is possibly TRBD1 (6 bases). Germline lookup yields CDR1 LGHNA and CDR2 YSLEER. Trimming removed 0 bases from V and 9 bases from J, with 8 bases in between. The CDR3 loop spans 12 amino acids.

The rearrangement joins TRBV7-2 to TRBJ1-1; D gene ambiguous. The V and J ends lost 3 bases and 0 bases respectively, with 2 bases between them. The germline V gene has CDR1 SGHTA and CDR2 FQGNSA. The CDR3 runs to 12 residues. DNA of the CDR3: TGTGCCAGCAGCTTTATGAACACTGAAGCTTTCTTT. This gives the protein CASSFMNTEAFF.

This clone occurred a few times. Within the sample, other DNA sequences also encode this same CDR3. The CDR3 DNA reads as TGTGCCAGCAGTCCCTTGGGGGGCCGCGAGCAGTACTTC. Encoded protein: CASSPLGGREQYF. This chain joins TRBV28 and TRBJ2-7; the D call may be TRBD1 or TRBD2 (6 bases each). Trimming removed 5 bases from V and 6 bases from J, with 14 bases in between. The CDR3 sequence is 13 residues long. The germline V gene encodes CDR1 MDHEN and CDR2 SYDVKM.

CDR3 sequence reads: CASTRLAGELFF. CDR3 DNA sequence: TGTGCCAGCACCCGACTAGCCGGGGAGCTGTTTTTT. The rearrangement joins TRBV11-2 to TRBJ2-2; D might be TRBD2 (6 bases). CDR1 is SGHAT, CDR2 FQNNGV, per germline. The CDR3 is made up of 12 amino acids. Trimming pared 7 bases from V and 6 bases from J, leaving 9 bases between.

The chain recombines TRBV25-1 with TRBJ2-1; D tentatively fits TRBD1 or TRBD2 (6 bases each). V lost 6 bases and J 3 bases, leaving 18 bases between the germline ends. The CDR3 length is 16 residues. Germline V gene sequence: CDR1 MGHDK, CDR2 SYGVNS. The CDR3 DNA follows: TGTGCCAGCAGCCTTAGTGGGGGGCCGAACTACAATGAGCAGTTCTTC. This sequence encodes CASSLSGGPNYNEQFF.

The V gene is TRBV5-1, the J gene TRBJ2-2, with 7 bases lining up with TRBD2. Germline V CDR1 and CDR2: SGHRS, YFSETQ. The CDR3 has 16 residues. Trimming took 4 bases from V and 0 from J; bases not matched to a gene: 6. CDR3 amino acids: CASSDSSGANTGELFF. CDR3 DNA: TGCGCCAGCAGCGATTCCAGCGGGGCGAACACCGGGGAGCTGTTTTTT.

Concerning this clone itself: The sample holds other DNA sequences that translate to the same CDR3. The rearrangement links TRBV29-1 to TRBJ1-1, with 7 bases that match TRBD1. V was clipped by 4 bases and J by 4 bases; unmatched bases: 3. This CDR3 spans 12 amino acids. Germline lookup yields CDR1 SQVTM and CDR2 ANQGSEA. The CDR3 here is CSVGQGRTEAFF. The CDR3 DNA is TGCAGCGTTGGACAGGGACGCACTGAAGCTTTCTTT.

This clone appeared a few times. The chain couples TRBV6-6 to TRBJ2-7, with TRBD1 as a possible D gene (5 bases). In germline, CDR1 is MNHNY, CDR2 SVGAGI (reference sequence). This CDR3 is built from 11 residues. Trimming took 5 bases from V and 5 from J, leaving 7 bases between them. DNA of the CDR3: TGTGCCAGCAGTCCCAGGGACGAGCAGTACTTC. Its translation: CASSPRDEQYF.

This clone has a handful of counts. The V and J genes are TRBV27 and TRBJ2-7; TRBD1 matches at 9 bases. Per the germline V gene, CDR1 is MNHEY and CDR2 is SMNVEV (reference sequence). The V and J ends lost 9 bases and 8 bases, in that order; junction bases with no gene match: 14. This CDR3 has 14 residues. As DNA, the CDR3 is TGTGCCAGGCCGAAAGAGAGGACAGGGGAAAAGCAGTACTTC. Translating it yields CARPKERTGEKQYF.

This rearrangement joins TRBV7-6 to TRBJ2-7, with a possible D match to TRBD2 (6 bases). Germline CDR1 reads SGHVS; CDR2 reads FNYEAQ. CDR3 length equals 14 residues. The V gene lost 6 bases and the J gene lost 0 bases, with 12 bases spanning the gap. DNA of the CDR3: TGTGCCAGCAGAGGGGACTCCCTCTCCTACGAGCAGTACTTC. Translated: CASRGDSLSYEQYF.

CDR3 sequence (DNA): TGTGCCAGCAGTGTCGGTGGGACTAGCGGCCAAGAGACCCAGTACTTC. Translated, it gives CASSVGGTSGQETQYF. The chain has TRBV9 and TRBJ2-5; 11 positions agree with TRBD2. This CDR3 is built from 16 residues. The germline gives CDR1 SGDLS, CDR2 YYNGEE. J lost 1 base, V lost 5 bases, and 7 bases had no gene match.

The rearrangement joins TRBV5-6 to TRBJ1-1; 9 nucleotides line up with TRBD1. Germline V gives CDR1 SGHDT, CDR2 YYEEEE. The ends lost 0 bases at V and 4 bases at J; junction bases unmatched: 4. The CDR3 consists of 15 residues. CDR3 sequence reads: CASSLANRGPTEAFF. Written as DNA, the CDR3 is TGTGCCAGCAGCTTGGCCAACAGGGGGCCCACTGAAGCTTTCTTT.

This clone was picked up a small number of times. The chain employs TRBV20-1 and TRBJ2-1; no reliable D call. This CDR3 contains 10 residues. Germline V gene data show CDR1 as DFQATT and CDR2 as SNEGSKA (reference sequence). The V gene lost 5 bases and the J gene lost 9 bases, with 8 bases spanning the gap. The DNA of the CDR3 is TGCAGTGCTGGGAATCGTGAGCAGTTCTTC. Protein sequence: CSAGNREQFF.

This clone was detected only a few times. Written as DNA, the CDR3 is TGCAGCGTTGACCGGGGAGGTGCCACTGAAGCTTTCTTT. Protein: CSVDRGGATEAFF. V usage is TRBV29-1 and J usage is TRBJ1-1; D unresolved. The CDR3 has 13 residues. V gave up 3 bases and J gave up 4 bases, with 12 bases separating them. Germline-derived CDR1 and CDR2 are SQVTM and ANQGSEA.

The CDR3 nucleotides read TGTGCCAGCAGCTCCCTGGGGGGGCAGCCACCCACAGATACGCAGTATTTT. It yields the protein CASSSLGGQPPTDTQYF. The chain combines TRBV7-6 with TRBJ2-3; D may be TRBD2 (7 bases). The CDR3 loop spans 17 amino acids. Germline lookup yields CDR1 SGHVS and CDR2 FNYEAQ. V was clipped by 4 bases and J by 2 bases, with 19 bases between them.

The rearrangement links TRBV25-1 to TRBJ2-5; no definite D call. The CDR3 has 11 residues. The germline V and J ends were trimmed by 4 bases and 5 bases, with 5 bases remaining between them. Germline lookup yields CDR1 MGHDK and CDR2 SYGVNS. The DNA for the CDR3 is TGTGCCAGCAGTGCCGCGGAGACCCAGTACTTC. It specifies CASSAAETQYF.

Comments on this clone: This CDR3 is also generated by other DNA sequences in the sample. V and J are TRBV18 and TRBJ1-1; tentative D call: TRBD1 (6 bases). This CDR3 has 11 residues. V was pared by 4 bases and J by 8 bases, with 8 bases between. CDR1 and CDR2 (germline): KGHSH, LQKENI. This CDR3 reads CASSLDREAFF. CDR3 DNA sequence: TGTGCCAGCTCACTTGACAGGGAAGCTTTCTTT.

This clone was picked up a small number of times. J is TRBJ2-4 and V is TRBV29-1; TRBD1 agrees at 7 bases. The CDR3 consists of 13 residues. Germline V gives CDR1 SQVTM, CDR2 ANQGSEA. Trimming took 1 base from V and 4 from J; bases not matched to a gene: 1. The CDR3 region has the DNA TGCAGCGTTGAAGGGGACAGTAAAAACATTCAGTACTTC. It yields the protein CSVEGDSKNIQYF.